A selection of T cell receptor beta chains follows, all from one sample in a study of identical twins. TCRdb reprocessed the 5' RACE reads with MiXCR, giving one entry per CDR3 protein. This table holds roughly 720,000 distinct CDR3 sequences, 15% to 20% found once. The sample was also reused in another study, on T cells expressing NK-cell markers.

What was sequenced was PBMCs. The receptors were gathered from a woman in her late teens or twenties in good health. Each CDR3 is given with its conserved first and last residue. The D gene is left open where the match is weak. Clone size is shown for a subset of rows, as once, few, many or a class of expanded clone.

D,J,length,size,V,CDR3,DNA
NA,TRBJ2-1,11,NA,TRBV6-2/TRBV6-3,CASARGNEQFF,TGTGCCAGCGCTCGCGGCAATGAGCAGTTCTTC
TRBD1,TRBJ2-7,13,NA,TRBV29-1,CSVGDGTDYEQYF,TGCAGCGTGGGAGACGGGACAGATTACGAGCAGTACTTC
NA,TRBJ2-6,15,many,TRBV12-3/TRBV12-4,CASSLRLSGANVLTF,TGTGCCAGCAGTTTAAGATTATCTGGGGCCAACGTCCTGACTTTC
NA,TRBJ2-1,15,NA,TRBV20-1,CSASVGTVLYNEQFF,TGCAGTGCTAGCGTCGGGACGGTACTATACAATGAGCAGTTCTTC
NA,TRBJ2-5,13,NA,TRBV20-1,CSAPEVNEETQYF,TGCAGTGCTCCGGAGGTTAACGAAGAGACCCAGTACTTC
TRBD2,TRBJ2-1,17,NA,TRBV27,CASSPHQYAGESDEQFF,TGTGCCAGCAGTCCCCACCAATATGCGGGAGAGTCGGATGAGCAGTTCTTC
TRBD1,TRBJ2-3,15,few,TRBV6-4,CASSERQGFTDTQYF,TGTGCCAGCAGTGAGAGACAGGGATTCACAGATACGCAGTATTTT
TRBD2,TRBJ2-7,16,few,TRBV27,CASSPIGLAGSREQYF,TGTGCCAGCAGTCCCATCGGACTAGCGGGGAGTCGAGAGCAGTACTTC
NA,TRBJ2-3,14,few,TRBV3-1,CASSRWYPTDTQYF,TGTGCCAGCAGCCGGTGGTACCCCACAGATACGCAGTATTTT
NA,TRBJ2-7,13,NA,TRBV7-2,CASSFARAWEQYF,TGTGCCAGCAGCTTCGCCAGGGCGTGGGAGCAGTACTTC
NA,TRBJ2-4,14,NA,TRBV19,CASRPRDLENIQYF,TGTGCCAGTAGGCCCCGGGACTTAGAAAACATTCAGTACTTC
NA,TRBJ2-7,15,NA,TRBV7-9,CASSAPLAQSYEQYF,TGTGCCAGCAGCGCGCCACTAGCACAGTCCTACGAGCAGTACTTC
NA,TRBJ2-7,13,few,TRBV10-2,CASRPGTYYEQYF,TGCGCCAGCAGACCCGGGACTTACTACGAGCAGTACTTC
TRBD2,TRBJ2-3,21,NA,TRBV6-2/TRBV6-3,CASSRGRLAGPVSASTDTQYF,TGTGCCAGCAGCCGCGGCCGACTAGCGGGACCGGTTAGTGCTAGCACAGATACGCAGTATTTT
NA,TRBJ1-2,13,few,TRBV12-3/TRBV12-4,CASSLKGYYGYTF,TGTGCCAGCAGTTTAAAAGGGTACTATGGCTACACCTTC
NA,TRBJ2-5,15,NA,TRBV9,CASSAGGRAQETQYF,TGTGCCAGCAGCGCAGGGGGGCGGGCCCAAGAGACCCAGTACTTC
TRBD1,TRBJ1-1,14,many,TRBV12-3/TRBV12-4,CASSPTGGWTEAFF,TGTGCCAGCAGCCCCACAGGGGGTTGGACTGAAGCTTTCTTT
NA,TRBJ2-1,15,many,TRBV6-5,CASSYPGSPNNEQFF,TGTGCCAGCAGTTATCCAGGGTCCCCGAACAATGAGCAGTTCTTC
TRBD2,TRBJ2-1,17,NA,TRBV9,CASSVVARRGGLNEQFF,TGTGCCAGCAGCGTAGTGGCCCGGCGGGGGGGCCTCAATGAGCAGTTCTTC
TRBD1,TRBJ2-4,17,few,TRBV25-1,CASSESGTGAAKNIQYF,TGTGCCAGCAGTGAATCGGGGACAGGAGCAGCCAAAAACATTCAGTACTTC
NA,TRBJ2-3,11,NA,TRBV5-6,CASSWGTWQYF,TGTGCCAGCAGCTGGGGGACTTGGCAGTATTTT
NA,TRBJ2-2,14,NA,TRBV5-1,CASSGRGGTGELFF,TGCGCCAGCAGCGGCAGGGGGGGAACCGGGGAGCTGTTTTTT
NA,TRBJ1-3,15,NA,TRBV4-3,CASSQNRVAGNTIYF,TGCGCCAGCAGCCAGAACAGGGTAGCGGGAAACACCATATATTTT
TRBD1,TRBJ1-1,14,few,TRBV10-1,CASSDKDRDSEAFF,TGCGCCAGCAGTGACAAGGACAGGGACTCTGAAGCTTTCTTT
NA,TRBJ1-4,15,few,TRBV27,CASSSTPRFNEKLFF,TGTGCCAGCAGTTCCACCCCACGCTTTAATGAAAAACTGTTTTTT
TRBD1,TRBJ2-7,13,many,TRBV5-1,CASSLDRPYEQYF,TGTGCCAGCAGTTTGGACAGGCCCTACGAGCAGTACTTC
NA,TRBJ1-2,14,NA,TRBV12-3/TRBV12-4,CASSTPGQRDGYTF,TGTGCCAGCAGTACACCAGGACAGCGAGATGGCTACACCTTC
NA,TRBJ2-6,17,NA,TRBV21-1,CASQSRDGCSGANVLTF,TGTGCCAGCCAGAGTAGGGACGGTTGCTCTGGGGCCAACGTCCTGACTTTC
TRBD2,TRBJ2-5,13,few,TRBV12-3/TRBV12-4,CASSLGGEGTQYF,TGTGCCAGCAGTTTAGGAGGGGAGGGGACCCAGTACTTC
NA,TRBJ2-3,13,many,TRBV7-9,CASSRDTTDTQYF,TGTGCCAGCAGCCGAGACACCACAGATACGCAGTATTTT
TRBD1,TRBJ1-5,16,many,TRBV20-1,CSARAGGPASNQPQHF,TGCAGTGCTAGAGCAGGGGGCCCCGCTAGCAATCAGCCCCAGCATTTT
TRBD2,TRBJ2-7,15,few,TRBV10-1,CASSESSSGAGEQYF,TGCGCCAGCAGTGAGAGTTCTAGCGGGGCAGGCGAGCAGTACTTC
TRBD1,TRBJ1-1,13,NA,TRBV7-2,CASSFGQGGEAFF,TGTGCCAGCAGCTTCGGACAGGGGGGTGAAGCTTTCTTT
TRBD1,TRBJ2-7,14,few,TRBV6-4,CANRWGQGPYEQYF,TGTGCCAACCGATGGGGACAGGGACCCTACGAGCAGTACTTC
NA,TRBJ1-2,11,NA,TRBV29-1,CSVAGTYGYTF,TGCAGCGTCGCTGGGACTTATGGCTACACCTTC
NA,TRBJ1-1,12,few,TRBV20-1,CSAREGFTEAFF,TGCAGTGCGCGCGAGGGTTTCACTGAAGCTTTCTTT
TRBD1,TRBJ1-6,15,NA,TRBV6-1,CASSTPGTGASPLHF,TGTGCCAGCAGTACCCCGGGGACAGGGGCTTCACCCCTCCACTTT
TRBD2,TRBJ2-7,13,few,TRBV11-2,CASSLQRAGGLHF,TGTGCCAGCAGCTTACAACGAGCGGGAGGGCTTCACTTC
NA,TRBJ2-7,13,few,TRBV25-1,CASSVGGKQEQYF,TGTGCCAGCAGTGTAGGGGGAAAGCAAGAGCAGTACTTC
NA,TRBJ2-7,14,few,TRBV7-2,CASSPWVTGNEQYF,TGTGCCAGCAGCCCCTGGGTTACGGGGAACGAGCAGTACTTC
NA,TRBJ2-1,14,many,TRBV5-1,CASSEAASYNEQFF,TGCGCCAGCAGCGAAGCGGCTTCCTACAATGAGCAGTTCTTC
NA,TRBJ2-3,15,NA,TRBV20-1,CSARGWVSPTDTQYF,TGCAGTGCTCGAGGGTGGGTCAGCCCCACAGATACGCAGTATTTT
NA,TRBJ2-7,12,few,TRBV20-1,CSASSMGHEQYF,TGCAGTGCTAGCAGTATGGGTCACGAGCAGTACTTC
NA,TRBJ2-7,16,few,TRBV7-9,CASSLIYMGNRGEQYF,TGTGCCAGCAGCTTGATATATATGGGCAACCGCGGAGAGCAGTACTTC
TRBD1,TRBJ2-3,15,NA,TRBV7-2,CASSAMTGITDTQYF,TGTGCCAGCAGCGCGATGACAGGGATTACAGATACGCAGTATTTT
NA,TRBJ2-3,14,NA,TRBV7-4,CASSLSYRTDTQYF,TGTGCCAGCAGCTTAAGTTACCGAACAGATACGCAGTATTTT
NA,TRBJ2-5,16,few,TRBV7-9,CASSLGVGLIQETQYF,TGTGCCAGCAGCTTAGGGGTCGGGTTGATCCAAGAGACCCAGTACTTC
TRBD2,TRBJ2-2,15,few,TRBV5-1,CASSWGLAKAGELFF,TGCGCCAGCAGCTGGGGACTAGCGAAGGCCGGGGAGCTGTTTTTT